The 22 T cell receptor beta chains reported below all come from one sample, sequenced in a study of early T cells in non-severe SARS-CoV-2 infection. Each CDR3 protein gets one entry after TCRdb re-called the 5' RACE reads with MiXCR. The sample has roughly 26,000 distinct CDR3 sequences; 4.5% to 5.5% are singletons. The specimen sequenced was whole blood. These receptor sequences come from an adult who was a healthcare worker with PCR-confirmed SARS-CoV-2 infection or an uninfected control (not recorded which).

This clonotype has just a few counts. The rearrangement joins TRBV7-2 to TRBJ2-7; D might be TRBD2 (6 bases). Trimming stripped 2 bases from V and 6 bases from J, with 11 bases between. This CDR3 has 13 amino acids. CDR1 is SGHTA, CDR2 FQGNSA, per germline. The CDR3 DNA reads TGTGCCAGCAGCTTATGGGGGACTGCCGAGCAGTACTTC. Residues: CASSLWGTAEQYF.

This clonotype was observed at least ten times. The chain uses TRBV2 and TRBJ2-7; 8 bases line up with TRBD2. V gave up 4 bases and J gave up 4 bases; unmatched junction bases: 6. Per the germline V gene, CDR1 is SNHLY and CDR2 is FYNNEI. This CDR3 is built from 14 residues. The CDR3 sequence: CASSGGLATYEQYF. CDR3 DNA: TGTGCCAGCAGTGGAGGACTAGCAACTTACGAGCAGTACTTC.

The V and J genes are TRBV12-3 or TRBV12-4 and TRBJ1-1; D is unclear. This CDR3 region has 13 residues. Trimming removed 6 bases at V and 6 bases at J, with 14 bases between. CDR3 loop: CASRYGSNPEAFF. The CDR3 DNA sequence: TGTGCCAGCAGGTACGGTAGCAACCCTGAAGCTTTCTTT.

This clonotype has at least ten counts. V is TRBV7-6 and J is TRBJ2-5; TRBD1 might be the D (5 bases). Trimming cost V 5 bases and J 5 bases, with 15 bases left between them. CDR1 SGHVS and CDR2 FNYEAQ come from the germline V gene. The CDR3 totals 14 residues. CDR3 loop: CASSMPTVPETQYF. Written as DNA, the CDR3 is TGTGCCAGCAGCATGCCGACAGTTCCGGAGACCCAGTACTTC.

Only a few counts were recorded for this clonotype. The chain carries TRBV5-1 and TRBJ2-6; D not certain. The CDR3 sequence is 15 residues long. CDR1 and CDR2 from the germline V gene are SGHRS and YFSETQ. Trimming took off 0 bases at V and 0 bases at J, with 4 bases between the two ends. CDR3 protein: CASSLEASGANVLTF. CDR3 bases: TGCGCCAGCAGCTTGGAAGCCTCTGGGGCCAACGTCCTGACTTTC.

This clonotype was observed a few times. This chain connects TRBV7-2 to TRBJ2-7; tentative D call: TRBD1 (6 bases). V was clipped by 4 bases and J by 3 bases, with 13 bases between them. The CDR3 has 14 residues. In germline, CDR1 is SGHTA, CDR2 FQGNSA. CDR3 protein: CASSSKTGRYEQYF. The CDR3 nucleotides are TGTGCCAGCAGCTCCAAGACAGGACGCTACGAGCAGTACTTC.

This clonotype was seen ten or more times. The chain combines TRBV5-1 with TRBJ1-6, with 9 bases fitting TRBD1. Germline lookup yields CDR1 SGHRS and CDR2 YFSETQ. Germline trimming cut 4 bases from V and 7 bases from J; bases unmatched to any gene: 3. This CDR3 spans 14 amino acids. The CDR3 DNA reads as TGCGCCAGCAGCGTCGGGACAGGGAATTCACCCCTCCACTTT. It is translated as CASSVGTGNSPLHF.

This clonotype was picked up a small number of times. This chain uses TRBV29-1 with TRBJ2-1; D is unclear. The CDR3 is 13 amino acids. Trimming took off 7 bases at V and 5 bases at J, with 15 bases between the two ends. CDR1 and CDR2 (germline): SQVTM, ANQGSEA. This CDR3 reads CSGPSPLDNEQFF. The CDR3, as DNA: TGCAGCGGACCATCTCCCCTGGACAATGAGCAGTTCTTC.

This clonotype was detected many times. The chain joins TRBV21-1 to TRBJ2-5; TRBD2, the D gene given by the table, was not confirmed from the DNA. TRBV21-1 is a recognized pseudogene. CDR3 size: 15 residues. The CDR3 reads CASSPTPGTSETQYF. In DNA, the CDR3 is TGTGCCAGCAGCCCCACCCCAGGGACTTCTGAGACCCAGTACTTC.

This clonotype was seen repeatedly, ten times or more. CDR3 in DNA: TGTGCCAGCAGTTTACCAGGGACCAAAGGGAACGAGCAGTACTTC. This encodes CASSLPGTKGNEQYF. The chain links TRBV12-3 or TRBV12-4 to TRBJ2-7, with D perhaps given as TRBD1 or TRBD2 (5 bases each). The CDR3 loop spans 15 amino acids. Trimming took off 2 bases at V and 5 bases at J, with 16 bases between the two ends.

The gene calls are TRBV7-2 and TRBJ2-7; D uncertain. This CDR3 spans 13 amino acids. Germline V gene lookup returns CDR1 SGHTA and CDR2 FQGNSA. Trimming took off 4 bases at V and 5 bases at J, with 12 bases between the two ends. The DNA for the CDR3 is TGTGCCAGCAGCTCGGAACCTTATAACGAGCAGTACTTC. Its translation is CASSSEPYNEQYF.

Many counts were recorded for this clonotype. V gene TRBV5-4 combines with J gene TRBJ2-7; 15 bases align to TRBD2. The CDR3 sequence is 18 residues long. Trimming at V came to 4 bases and at J to 0 bases, leaving 8 bases not matched to a gene. The germline V gene has CDR1 SGHNT and CDR2 YYREEE (reference sequence). The CDR3: CASSPGLAGGQSSYEQYF. CDR3 DNA: TGTGCCAGCAGCCCGGGACTAGCGGGGGGCCAGAGCTCCTACGAGCAGTACTTC.

In its sample, this clonotype was seen many times. The V and J genes are TRBV6-5 and TRBJ1-6; the match to TRBD1 covers 11 bases. V dropped 2 bases and J dropped 10; count of bases not matched to a gene: 4. Germline loops: CDR1 MNHEY, CDR2 SVGAGI. This CDR3 contains 15 residues. The CDR3 coding sequence is TGTGCCAGCAGTTACACGGACAGGGGGCAATCACCCCTCCACTTT. Residues: CASSYTDRGQSPLHF.

This clonotype has a handful of counts. The chain is built from TRBV6-1 and TRBJ2-3; TRBD1 agrees at 8 bases. This CDR3 contains 14 residues. CDR1 and CDR2 from the germline V gene are MNHNS and SASEGT. Germline trimming cut 6 bases from V and 1 base from J; bases unmatched to any gene: 3. CDR3 sequence: CASRLDRGTDTQYF. The CDR3 nucleotides read TGTGCCAGCAGATTGGACAGGGGCACAGATACGCAGTATTTT.

This clonotype has ten or more counts. The V call is TRBV3-1, the J call TRBJ2-5; 11 nucleotides match TRBD1. V shed 4 bases, J shed 7 bases, and the junction held 11 bases outside the gene matches. Germline V lookup: CDR1 LGHDT, CDR2 YNNKEL (reference sequence). There are 16 residues in the CDR3. The CDR3 DNA reads TGTGCCAGCAGCCCTTCCTGGACAGGGGGCTTAGGGACCCAGTACTTC. Residues: CASSPSWTGGLGTQYF.

This chain joins TRBV25-1 and TRBJ2-7; TRBD1 or TRBD2 may be the D gene (5 bases each). The CDR3 spans 14 residues. The germline CDR1 and CDR2 sequences are MGHDK and SYGVNS. With 0 bases removed from V and 3 bases from J, the gap between germline ends came to 9 bases. CDR3 sequence (DNA): TGTGCCAGCAGTGAATATGGGGACCTCTACGAGCAGTACTTC. This gives the protein CASSEYGDLYEQYF.

This clonotype was detected many times. The rearrangement joins TRBV10-3 to TRBJ2-5, with 9 positions matching TRBD2. After removal of 10 bases from V and 3 bases from J, the junction contained 6 bases not matched to a gene. CDR3 length: 13 residues. Per germline, CDR1 ENHRY and CDR2 SYGVKD. The CDR3 DNA follows: TGTGCCACCCGGGAGCGGGGGGAAGAGACCCAGTACTTC. Residues: CATRERGEETQYF.

This clonotype was seen many times. This chain links TRBV24-1 with TRBJ2-7; D is possibly TRBD1 (6 bases). CDR3 size: 14 residues. Trimming cost V 12 bases and J 2 bases, with 19 bases left between them. Germline V lookup: CDR1 KGHDR, CDR2 SFDVKD. The CDR3 DNA follows: TGTGCCCATCAAACCCGGGACACCACCTACGAGCAGTACTTC. It translates to CAHQTRDTTYEQYF.

This clonotype was observed many times. The chain employs TRBV5-1 and TRBJ2-1, with 12 bases matching TRBD2. Germline values: CDR1 SGHRS, CDR2 YFSETQ. CDR3 length: 17 amino acids. J gave up 9 bases and V 0 bases, and 10 bases lay outside the gene matches. The CDR3 sequence is CASSLAPTSGGDGEQFF. CDR3 DNA sequence: TGCGCCAGCAGCTTGGCCCCGACTAGCGGGGGAGACGGTGAGCAGTTCTTC.

At least ten counts were recorded for this clonotype. The gene calls are TRBV11-3 and TRBJ2-2; D may be TRBD1 (5 bases). This CDR3 spans 14 amino acids. CDR1 SGHNT and CDR2 YENEEA come from the germline V gene. Between the trimmed V and J ends, which lost 1 base and 4 bases, there was a span of 7 bases. This CDR3 reads CASSLVGVTGELFF. CDR3 nucleotide sequence: TGTGCCAGCAGCTTAGTAGGGGTCACCGGGGAGCTGTTTTTT.

The chain has TRBV21-1 and TRBJ2-7. TRBV21-1 is assigned pseudogene status. This CDR3 has 15 amino acids. The CDR3: CASRIIDRSSYEQYF. CDR3 in DNA: TGTGCCAGCAGAATAATTGACAGGAGCTCCTACGAGCAGTACTTC.

This clonotype occurred many times. The chain employs TRBV5-1 and TRBJ2-3; 8 bases are a match to TRBD2. The CDR3 consists of 17 residues. Germline trimming cut 4 bases from V and 5 bases from J; bases unmatched to any gene: 15. CDR1 and CDR2 from the germline V gene are SGHRS and YFSETQ. The CDR3 is CASSVAIIGGAGDTQYF. The CDR3 DNA reads TGCGCCAGCAGCGTCGCCATTATCGGGGGGGCTGGAGATACGCAGTATTTT.